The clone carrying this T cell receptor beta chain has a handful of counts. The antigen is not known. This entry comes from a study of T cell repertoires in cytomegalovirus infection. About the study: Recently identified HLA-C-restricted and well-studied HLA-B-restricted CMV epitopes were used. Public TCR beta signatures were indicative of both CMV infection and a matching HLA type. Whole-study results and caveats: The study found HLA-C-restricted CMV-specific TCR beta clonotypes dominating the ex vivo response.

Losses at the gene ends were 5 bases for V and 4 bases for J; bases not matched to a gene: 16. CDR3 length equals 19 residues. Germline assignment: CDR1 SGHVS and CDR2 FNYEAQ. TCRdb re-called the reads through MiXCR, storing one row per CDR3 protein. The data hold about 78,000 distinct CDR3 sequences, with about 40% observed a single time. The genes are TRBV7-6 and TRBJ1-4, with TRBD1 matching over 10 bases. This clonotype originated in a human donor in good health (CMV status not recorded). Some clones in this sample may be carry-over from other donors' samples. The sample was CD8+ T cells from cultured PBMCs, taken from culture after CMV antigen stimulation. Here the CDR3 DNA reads TGTGCCAGCAGCGCCGGGACAGGGGAATTACCAACCCGTAATGAAAAACTGTTTTTT. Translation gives CASSAGTGELPTRNEKLFF.